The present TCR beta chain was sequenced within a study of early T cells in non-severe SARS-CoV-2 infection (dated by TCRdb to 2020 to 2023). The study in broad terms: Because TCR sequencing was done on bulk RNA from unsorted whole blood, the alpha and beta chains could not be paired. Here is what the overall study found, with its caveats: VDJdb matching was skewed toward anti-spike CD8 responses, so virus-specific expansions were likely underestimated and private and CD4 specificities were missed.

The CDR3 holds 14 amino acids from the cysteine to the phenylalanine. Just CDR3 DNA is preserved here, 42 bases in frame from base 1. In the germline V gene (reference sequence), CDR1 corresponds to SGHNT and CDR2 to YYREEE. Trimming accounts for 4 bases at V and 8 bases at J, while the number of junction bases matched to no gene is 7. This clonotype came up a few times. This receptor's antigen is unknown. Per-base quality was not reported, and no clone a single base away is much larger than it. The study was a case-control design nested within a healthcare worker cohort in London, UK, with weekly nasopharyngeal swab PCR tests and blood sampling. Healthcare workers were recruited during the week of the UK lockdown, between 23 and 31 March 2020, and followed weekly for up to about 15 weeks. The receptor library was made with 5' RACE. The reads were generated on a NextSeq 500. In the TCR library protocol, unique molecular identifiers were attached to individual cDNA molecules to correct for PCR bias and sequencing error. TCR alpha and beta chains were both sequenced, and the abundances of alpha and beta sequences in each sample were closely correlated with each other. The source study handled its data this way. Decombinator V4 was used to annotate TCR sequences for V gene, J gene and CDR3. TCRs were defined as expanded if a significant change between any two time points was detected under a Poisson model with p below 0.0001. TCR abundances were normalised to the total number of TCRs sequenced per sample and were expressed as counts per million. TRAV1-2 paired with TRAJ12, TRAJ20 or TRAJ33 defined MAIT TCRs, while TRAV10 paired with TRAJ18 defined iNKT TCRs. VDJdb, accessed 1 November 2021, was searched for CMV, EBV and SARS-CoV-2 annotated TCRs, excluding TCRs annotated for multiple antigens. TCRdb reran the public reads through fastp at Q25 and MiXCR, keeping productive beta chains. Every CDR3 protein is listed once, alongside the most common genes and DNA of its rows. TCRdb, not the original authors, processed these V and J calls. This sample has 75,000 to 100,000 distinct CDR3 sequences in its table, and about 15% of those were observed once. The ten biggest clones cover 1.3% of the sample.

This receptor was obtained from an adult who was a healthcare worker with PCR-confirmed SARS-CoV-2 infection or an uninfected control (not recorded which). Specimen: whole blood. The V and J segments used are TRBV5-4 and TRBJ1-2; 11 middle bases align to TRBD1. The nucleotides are TGTGCCAGCAGCGAAGGACAGGGGGCGAGAGGCTACACCTTC. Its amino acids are CASSEGQGARGYTF.